Presented here are 16 T cell receptor beta chains from one specimen sequenced in a study of control samples from healthy donors and cancer patients. The data were produced by immunoSEQ multiplex PCR, yet TCRdb's version contains in-frame clones alone and is incomplete. The data hold some 120,000 clones, with around 86% observed a single time. Sequenced sample: blood. The receptors derive from a man aged 35 to 55 in good health.

The CDR3 sequence is CASSQDTRDRGMNTEAFF. In nucleotides, the CDR3 is TGCGCCAGCAGCCAAGATACCCGGGACAGGGGCATGAACACTGAAGCTTTCTTT. This chain joins TRBV4-1 and TRBJ1-1; 10 positions match TRBD1. The CDR3 spans 18 residues. V lost 0 bases, J lost 0 bases, and 7 bases stayed unmatched. Germline V gives CDR1 MGHRA, CDR2 YSYEKL.

This clone was detected once. This chain uses TRBV6-5 with TRBJ2-1; TRBD2 matches at 8 bases. This CDR3 region has 16 residues. Unmatched junction bases numbered 9, after V lost 0 bases and J lost 8 bases. CDR1 is MNHEY, CDR2 SVGAGI, per germline. CDR3 DNA: TGTGCCAGCAGTTACTCGTGGGCGGGGGGCGGCCATGAGCAGTTCTTC. Its protein product is CASSYSWAGGGHEQFF.

V and J are TRBV5-1 and TRBJ1-4, with D perhaps TRBD1 (5 bases). Trimming pared 0 bases from V and 0 bases from J, leaving 24 bases between. The CDR3 spans 21 residues. Germline CDR1 is SGHRS and CDR2 is YFSETQ. The CDR3 DNA reads as TGCGCCAGCAGCTTGGCTCCTGGCAGGGTTTTGTTTTTTCCAACTAATGAAAAACTGTTTTTT. Protein sequence: CASSLAPGRVLFFPTNEKLFF.

The CDR3 spells CSVEANYEQYF. CDR3 coding DNA: TGCAGCGTTGAAGCCAACTACGAGCAGTACTTC. The chain is built from TRBV29-1 and TRBJ2-7; D is undetermined. This CDR3 spans 11 amino acids. The germline V gene encodes CDR1 SQVTM and CDR2 ANQGSEA. Trimming pared 1 base from V and 3 bases from J, leaving 4 bases between.

This clone was observed a few times. This rearrangement joins TRBV5-6 to TRBJ1-2; no clear D. The CDR3 loop spans 12 amino acids. Germline values: CDR1 SGHDT, CDR2 YYEEEE. Trimming removed 0 bases from V and 3 bases from J, with 3 bases in between. This CDR3 reads CASSLGHYGYTF. CDR3 DNA sequence: TGTGCCAGCAGCTTGGGACACTATGGCTACACCTTC.

This sequence joins TRBV25-1 and TRBJ2-7, with 7 bases matching TRBD1. This CDR3 spans 13 amino acids. In germline, CDR1 is MGHDK, CDR2 SYGVNS. Trimming at V came to 4 bases and at J to 3 bases, leaving 3 bases not matched to a gene. CDR3 amino acids: CASSGGQFYEQYF. In DNA, the CDR3 is TGTGCCAGCAGTGGGGGACAGTTCTACGAGCAGTACTTC.

V gene TRBV7-2 combines with J gene TRBJ2-7; D assignment may be TRBD1 or TRBD2 (6 bases each). Trimming left V 3 bases short and J 7 bases short, with 13 bases between. This CDR3 is 13 amino acids long. Germline CDR1 reads SGHTA; CDR2 reads FQGNSA. In nucleotides, the CDR3 is TGTGCCAGCAGCTTCGCCCAGGGGAGGGAGCAGTACTTC. Translation: CASSFAQGREQYF.

The V call is TRBV5-1, the J call TRBJ2-1; 10 nucleotides line up with TRBD1. This CDR3 spans 16 amino acids. Germline V gives CDR1 SGHRS, CDR2 YFSETQ. With 0 bases clipped from V and 4 bases from J, the junction kept 4 bases outside the gene matches. The CDR3: CASSLGTGGFYNEQFF. Written as DNA, the CDR3 is TGCGCCAGCAGCTTGGGGACAGGGGGGTTTTACAATGAGCAGTTCTTC.

The chain carries TRBV6-4 and TRBJ1-1; D might be TRBD1 (6 bases). The germline V gene has CDR1 MRHNA and CDR2 SNTAGT. V lost 3 bases and J lost 3, with 8 bases in between. The CDR3 is made up of 13 amino acids. In nucleotides, the CDR3 is TGTGCCAGCAGTGATCAGGGGCACACTGAAGCTTTCTTT. It yields the protein CASSDQGHTEAFF.

The table lists this clone with a few counts. V and J are TRBV3-1 (or the pseudogene TRBV3-2) and TRBJ2-5; 12 nucleotides agree with TRBD1. The CDR3 has 18 residues. The V and J ends lost 6 bases and 4 bases, in that order; junction bases with no gene match: 15. Germline V lookup: CDR1 LGHDT, CDR2 YNNKEL (reference sequence). The CDR3 DNA reads TGTGCCAGCAGATCGGAAGGGACAGGGGGCGTCGGTAGAGAGACCCAGTACTTC. This gives the protein CASRSEGTGGVGRETQYF.

Notes on this clone: The junction differs from germline at one of its ends, possibly a read error. This chain joins TRBV18 and TRBJ1-4; D remains unclear. The CDR3 consists of 14 residues. Germline V CDR1 and CDR2: KGHSH, LQKENI. CDR3 sequence reads: CVSSPLATNEKLFF. In nucleotides, the CDR3 is TGTGTCAGCTCACCATTGGCAACTAATGAAAAACTGTTTTTT.

The CDR3 is CASNRVGNQPQHF. The CDR3 DNA sequence: TGTGCCAGCAACAGGGTTGGCAATCAGCCCCAGCATTTT. The V call is TRBV6-4, the J call TRBJ1-5; a weak D match, TRBD1 (6 bases). CDR3 length: 13 amino acids. Germline loops: CDR1 MRHNA, CDR2 SNTAGT. Trimming pared 7 bases from V and 2 bases from J, leaving 9 bases between.

The chain's CDR3 is CASSLYRGGVTEAFF. The CDR3 DNA reads as TGTGCCAGCAGCTTGTACAGGGGGGGGGTAACTGAAGCTTTCTTT. The chain joins TRBV5-4 to TRBJ1-1, with TRBD1 matching over 8 bases. The CDR3 contains 15 residues. The V and J ends lost 1 base and 5 bases, in that order; junction bases with no gene match: 7. Per the germline V gene, CDR1 is SGHNT and CDR2 is YYREEE (reference sequence).

The V and J genes are TRBV6-2 or TRBV6-3 and TRBJ1-4; the match to TRBD1 covers 7 bases. The CDR3 length is 14 residues. Germline CDR1 is MNHEY and CDR2 is SVGEGT. V lost 0 bases and J lost 9; bases outside the gene matches: 4. CDR3 protein: CASSYSGQTQKLFF. CDR3 bases: TGTGCCAGCAGTTACTCGGGACAGACACAAAAACTGTTTTTT.

This clone was observed a handful of times. The rearrangement joins TRBV7-6 to TRBJ1-6; D is unresolved. This CDR3 is built from 15 residues. Germline V CDR1 and CDR2: SGHVS, FNYEAQ. V was clipped by 1 base and J by 6 bases, with 10 bases between them. The CDR3 loop is CASSLGAGSNSPLHF. CDR3 nucleotide sequence: TGTGCCAGCAGCTTAGGAGCCGGGAGTAATTCACCCCTCCACTTT.

This clone was seen once. The V and J genes are TRBV19 and TRBJ2-7; perhaps TRBD1 as D (5 bases). The CDR3 consists of 15 residues. V shed 3 bases and J shed 2 bases, with 14 bases lying between them. Germline CDR1 is LNHDA and CDR2 is SQIVND (reference sequence). CDR3 sequence reads: CASSMTDSPTYEQYF. The CDR3 nucleotides are TGTGCCAGTAGTATGACTGACAGCCCGACCTACGAGCAGTACTTC. The full variable domain, with the rest looked up from reference TRBV19 and TRBJ2-7, is DGGITQSPKYLFRKEGQNVTLSCEQNLNHDAMYWYRQDPGQGLRLIYYSQIVNDFQKGDIAEGYSVSREKKESFPLTVTSAQKNPTAFYLCASSMTDSPTYEQYFGPGTRLTVT.